These T cell receptor beta chains were read from a single sample in a study of persistence of HIV-infected CD4 T cells. No antigen has been identified for these receptors. Assay: immunoSEQ multiplex PCR; the TCRdb copy retains only in-frame clones and omits some. The table shows around 47,000 clones, with 80% to 95% occurring only once. The material was CD4+ T cells sorted from PBMCs after approximately 19-hour stimulation, obtained from a patient who received antiretroviral therapy. These receptors originate from an adult man with HIV who was CMV-seropositive. The CDR3 runs from the conserved cysteine through the conserved F or W. A D gene is named only where the DNA matches it firmly. The size entry is marked missing in some rows and otherwise reads once, few, many or a size class.

>NA|TRBV2|TRBJ2-3|NA
CASSLAVSTDTQYF
TGTGCCAGCAGCTTAGCGGTGAGCACAGATACGCAGTATTTT
>NA|TRBV5-4|TRBJ1-2|NA
CASSLSAGDFYGYTF
TGCGCCAGCAGCTTGTCAGCAGGGGACTTCTATGGCTACACCTTC
>TRBD1|TRBV19|TRBJ1-4|NA
CASRPGTVNEKLFF
TGTGCCAGTAGACCCGGGACAGTCAATGAAAAACTGTTTTTT
>NA|TRBV7-9|TRBJ2-3|NA
CAFRAGTDTQYF
TGTGCCTTCAGGGCGGGCACAGATACGCAGTATTTT
>TRBD1|TRBV6-5|TRBJ1-3|NA
CASNYRGQGTIYF
TGTGCCAGCAATTACAGGGGGCAGGGCACCATATATTTT
>NA|TRBV6-5|TRBJ1-5|NA
CASSYSLPSGQPQHF
TGTGCCAGCAGTTACTCGTTGCCATCTGGGCAGCCCCAGCATTTT
>NA|TRBV10-3|TRBJ2-5|NA
CAISERGPEGQETQYF
TGTGCCATCAGTGAGAGGGGGCCGGAGGGGCAAGAGACCCAGTACTTC
>NA|TRBV5-5|TRBJ2-7|NA
CASSPQAGPLYEQYF
TGTGCCAGCAGCCCCCAGGCGGGACCGCTCTACGAGCAGTACTTC
>TRBD1|TRBV5-1|TRBJ2-6|NA
CASSDPGTEYSGANVLTF
TGCGCCAGCAGCGACCCCGGGACAGAGTACTCTGGGGCCAACGTCCTGACTTTC
>NA|TRBV7-3|TRBJ1-6|NA
CASSPPYRDYNSPLHF
TGTGCCAGCAGTCCCCCCTACAGAGACTATAATTCACCCCTCCACTTT
>NA|TRBV19|TRBJ1-1|NA
CASSIEQGVEGTEAFF
TGTGCCAGTAGTATTGAACAGGGCGTGGAAGGCACTGAAGCTTTCTTT
>NA|TRBV7-3|TRBJ1-2|NA
CASSLQGRGIDGYTF
TGTGCCAGCAGCTTACAGGGAAGGGGTATCGATGGCTACACCTTC
>TRBD2|TRBV3-1/TRBV3-2|TRBJ2-3|NA
CASSQERGGTDTQYF
TGTGCCAGCAGCCAAGAGCGGGGGGGCACAGATACGCAGTATTTT
>NA|TRBV2|TRBJ1-6|NA
CASSEASGRGRTYNSPLHF
TGTGCCAGCAGTGAAGCCTCGGGCAGGGGACGGACCTATAATTCACCCCTCCACTTT
>NA|TRBV4-1|TRBJ2-3|NA
CASSQGGRQPDTQYF
TGCGCCAGCAGCCAAGGAGGGCGCCAGCCAGATACGCAGTATTTT
>NA|TRBV4-2|TRBJ2-3|NA
CASSQEDSSADTQYF
TGTGCCAGCAGCCAAGAGGACAGTTCAGCAGATACGCAGTATTTT
>TRBD1|TRBV5-4|TRBJ2-1|NA
CASSSRTGAYNEQFF
TGTGCCAGCAGCTCGAGGACAGGGGCCTACAATGAGCAGTTCTTC
>TRBD2|TRBV4-1|TRBJ2-7|NA
CASATTSGTQYEQYF
TGCGCCAGCGCGACAACTAGCGGGACACAATACGAGCAGTACTTC
>NA|TRBV7-9|TRBJ2-4|NA
CASSLGWDIQYF
TGTGCCAGCAGCTTGGGTTGGGACATTCAGTACTTC
>NA|TRBV5-1|TRBJ2-1|NA
CASSERTNPNEQFF
TGCGCCAGCAGCGAGAGGACTAATCCAAATGAGCAGTTCTTC
>NA|TRBV29-1|TRBJ1-1|NA
CSVDMSPGQMNTEAFF
TGCAGCGTTGATATGTCTCCAGGGCAGATGAACACTGAAGCTTTCTTT
>TRBD2|TRBV10-1|TRBJ2-1|NA
CASSEPAGDEQFF
TGCGCCAGCAGTGAGCCAGCGGGGGATGAGCAGTTCTTC
>TRBD1|TRBV5-1|TRBJ2-1|NA
CASSLLPGQGLNEQFF
TGCGCCAGCAGCCTACTCCCGGGACAGGGGTTAAATGAGCAGTTCTTC
>NA|TRBV7-9|TRBJ2-7|NA
CASSFGISPNEQYF
TGTGCCAGCAGCTTTGGGATTAGCCCCAATGAGCAGTACTTC
>NA|TRBV4-1|TRBJ1-5|NA
CASSQDLDGSNQPQHF
TGCGCCAGCAGCCAAGATCTGGACGGGAGCAATCAGCCCCAGCATTTT
>TRBD2|TRBV5-1|TRBJ2-1|once
CASSLRPPLAGGPSQQFF
TGCGCCAGCAGCTTGCGGCCGCCACTAGCGGGGGGGCCCTCCCAGCAGTTCTTC
>NA|TRBV27|TRBJ2-2|NA
CASSFWADGELFF
TGTGCCAGCAGCTTCTGGGCGGACGGGGAGCTGTTTTTT
>NA|TRBV25-1|TRBJ1-6|NA
CASTRRGRNSPLHF
TGTGCCAGCACTCGACGCGGGAGAAATTCACCCCTCCACTTT
>NA|TRBV19|TRBJ1-2|NA
CASMTGGRYTF
TGTGCCAGTATGACGGGAGGCCGGTACACCTTC
>TRBD1|TRBV6-1|TRBJ1-6|few
CASSGRTGGKDSPLHF
TGTGCCAGCAGTGGAAGGACAGGGGGCAAGGATTCACCCCTCCACTTT
>NA|TRBV5-1|TRBJ2-1|NA
CASSLDAYNEQFF
TGCGCCAGCAGCTTGGACGCCTACAATGAGCAGTTCTTC
>NA|TRBV27|TRBJ2-7|NA
CASSSPLRSYEQYF
TGTGCCAGCAGTTCCCCACTTAGGTCCTACGAGCAGTACTTC
>TRBD2|TRBV3-1/TRBV3-2|TRBJ2-3|NA
CASSQASGRLADTQYF
TGTGCCAGCAGCCAAGCAAGCGGGAGGCTCGCAGATACGCAGTATTTT
>TRBD1|TRBV28|TRBJ1-1|NA
CASTLGGTQGGEAFF
TGTGCCAGCACCCTTGGCGGGACACAGGGGGGGGAAGCTTTCTTT
>NA|TRBV5-4|TRBJ2-7|NA
CASSYEVPYEQYF
TGTGCCAGCAGTTACGAGGTGCCCTACGAGCAGTACTTC
>TRBD1|TRBV30|TRBJ1-1|NA
CAWTRGTDTEAFF
TGTGCCTGGACCAGGGGGACAGACACTGAAGCTTTCTTT
>NA|TRBV7-9|TRBJ2-3|once
CASIRLGSTDTQYF
TGTGCCAGCATCCGGCTCGGGAGCACAGATACGCAGTATTTT
>TRBD1|TRBV18|TRBJ1-2|NA
CASSQETGSYYGYTF
TGTGCCAGCTCACAAGAGACAGGGAGCTACTATGGCTACACCTTC
>NA|TRBV28|TRBJ1-3|NA
CASSSADRPGNTIYF
TGTGCCAGCAGTTCCGCTGACAGGCCTGGAAACACCATATATTTT
>NA|TRBV6-5|TRBJ2-3|NA
CASISSSPSTDTQYF
TGTGCCAGCATTTCCTCTTCGCCTAGCACAGATACGCAGTATTTT
>NA|TRBV2|TRBJ2-3|NA
CASTASGWGDTQYF
TGTGCCAGCACTGCCTCGGGTTGGGGAGATACGCAGTATTTT
>NA|TRBV18|TRBJ1-1|NA
CASSPQGGNLNTEAFF
TGTGCCAGCTCACCACAGGGCGGAAACCTGAACACTGAAGCTTTCTTT
>NA|TRBV2|TRBJ2-1|NA
CASSPSGGRPYNEQFF
TGTGCCAGCAGCCCCTCCGGGGGCCGCCCCTACAATGAGCAGTTCTTC
>NA|TRBV4-1|TRBJ1-5|NA
CASSQDTGVRQPQHF
TGCGCCAGCAGCCAAGATACGGGGGTTAGACAGCCCCAGCATTTT
>NA|TRBV6-1|TRBJ2-7|NA
CASSEGNSYEQYF
TGTGCCAGCAGTGAGGGAAATTCCTACGAGCAGTACTTC
>NA|TRBV15|TRBJ2-3|once
CATSSRSGRTDTQYF
TGTGCCACCAGCAGCCGCAGCGGGCGCACAGATACGCAGTATTTT